Listed below are T cell receptor beta chains from one sample, sequenced in a study of immune characterization of retroperitoneal liposarcoma. MiXCR, applied by TCRdb to the PCR reads, yields one record per CDR3 protein. Of approximately 10,000 distinct CDR3 sequences detected, about a quarter appear once; the ten largest clones hold over 8.5%. The sequencing input was tumor tissue. Source of these receptors: a female donor with retroperitoneal liposarcoma. Both conserved end residues are part of each CDR3. The D gene is left open where the match is weak. Clone size is not always given. Where it is, it says once, few, many or a class for expanded clones.

len: 15
d_gene: TRBD1
v_gene: TRBV7-6
abundance: NA
j_gene: TRBJ1-1
CDR3nt: TGTGCCAACAGCTTAGATCGGACAGGGAGGACTGAAGCTTTCTTT
CDR3aa: CANSLDRTGRTEAFF

len: 15
d_gene: NA
v_gene: TRBV6-1
abundance: NA
j_gene: TRBJ1-3
CDR3nt: TGTGCCAGCAGTCGACAGGCGAGCTCTGGAAACACCATATATTTT
CDR3aa: CASSRQASSGNTIYF

len: 17
d_gene: NA
v_gene: TRBV7-6
abundance: medium-sized
j_gene: TRBJ2-1
CDR3nt: TGTGCCAGCAGCCCCCCTTTCGGGCGGGGCGAGGGGGAGACCCAGTTCTTC
CDR3aa: CASSPPFGRGEGETQFF

len: 16
d_gene: NA
v_gene: TRBV7-6
abundance: many
j_gene: TRBJ2-3
CDR3nt: TGTGCCAGCAGTCACCGACCGCCAACCAGCACAGATACGCAGTATTTT
CDR3aa: CASSHRPPTSTDTQYF

len: 15
d_gene: TRBD1
v_gene: TRBV11-3
abundance: medium-sized
j_gene: TRBJ2-7
CDR3nt: TGTGCCAGCAGCTTAGGATTCGGCAGGGGGCACGAGCAGTACTTC
CDR3aa: CASSLGFGRGHEQYF

len: 14
d_gene: NA
v_gene: TRBV6-1
abundance: few
j_gene: TRBJ2-3
CDR3nt: TGTGCCAGCAGTTCCCCCGGGCACACAGATACGCAGTATTTT
CDR3aa: CASSSPGHTDTQYF

len: 15
d_gene: TRBD2
v_gene: TRBV12-3/TRBV12-4
abundance: few
j_gene: TRBJ2-5
CDR3nt: TGTGCCAGCAGTTCTAGCGGGGGGACGGGGGAGACCCAGTACTTC
CDR3aa: CASSSSGGTGETQYF

len: 16
d_gene: TRBD2
v_gene: TRBV6-4
abundance: few
j_gene: TRBJ2-3
CDR3nt: TGTGCCAGCAGTGACTCCGGGACTAGCGGCACAGATACGCAGTATTTT
CDR3aa: CASSDSGTSGTDTQYF

len: 15
d_gene: TRBD1
v_gene: TRBV6-9
abundance: NA
j_gene: TRBJ1-2
CDR3nt: TGTGCCAGCAGGGCCCAGGGGGCTGCGGCCTATGGCTACACCTTC
CDR3aa: CASRAQGAAAYGYTF

len: 18
d_gene: TRBD2
v_gene: TRBV6-4
abundance: few
j_gene: TRBJ2-7
CDR3nt: TGTGCCAGCAGTCCCCAATGGAGGACTAGCGGGGGGGGATACGAGCAGTACTTC
CDR3aa: CASSPQWRTSGGGYEQYF

len: 12
d_gene: NA
v_gene: TRBV6-1
abundance: few
j_gene: TRBJ2-3
CDR3nt: TGTGCCAGCTCTCCCTCGATAGATACGCAGTATTTT
CDR3aa: CASSPSIDTQYF

len: 15
d_gene: NA
v_gene: TRBV6-5
abundance: few
j_gene: TRBJ2-1
CDR3nt: TGTGCCAGCAGTTCCGGGATCTCGGGCTCCGGCGAGCAGTTCTTC
CDR3aa: CASSSGISGSGEQFF

len: 15
d_gene: NA
v_gene: TRBV7-6
abundance: medium-sized
j_gene: TRBJ1-1
CDR3nt: TGTGCCAGCAGCTTAGATACCGGAGAGGGCACTGAAGCTTTCTTT
CDR3aa: CASSLDTGEGTEAFF

len: 15
d_gene: NA
v_gene: TRBV6-6
abundance: medium-sized
j_gene: TRBJ2-7
CDR3nt: TGTGCCAGCAGTTACGCCGACTTCCGGTGGAACGAGCAGTACTTC
CDR3aa: CASSYADFRWNEQYF

len: 23
d_gene: NA
v_gene: TRBV6-8
abundance: NA
j_gene: TRBJ2-7
CDR3nt: NA
CDR3aa: CASSYGRGNTEAFFGQRDYEQYF

len: 10
d_gene: NA
v_gene: TRBV10-2
abundance: medium-sized
j_gene: TRBJ2-2
CDR3nt: TGCGCCAGCGGGGGAGGAGAGCTGTTTTTT
CDR3aa: CASGGGELFF

len: 14
d_gene: TRBD1
v_gene: TRBV12-3/TRBV12-4
abundance: many
j_gene: TRBJ2-5
CDR3nt: TGTGCCAGCATCCGGACAGGGGGCTTTGATGAGCAGTACTTC
CDR3aa: CASIRTGGFDEQYF

len: 14
d_gene: NA
v_gene: TRBV10-3
abundance: NA
j_gene: TRBJ2-5
CDR3nt: TGTGCCATCAGTGGGAATAGCGGCCAAGAGACCCAGTACTTC
CDR3aa: CAISGNSGQETQYF

len: 15
d_gene: NA
v_gene: TRBV6-2/TRBV6-3
abundance: NA
j_gene: TRBJ2-1
CDR3nt: TGTGCCAGCAGAGGTAGCGGCCTGGGGTACAATGAGCAGTTCTTC
CDR3aa: CASRGSGLGYNEQFF

len: 14
d_gene: NA
v_gene: TRBV6-1
abundance: NA
j_gene: TRBJ1-5
CDR3nt: TGTGCCAGCAGGGCGGGTTCGAAGAGCCAGCCCCAGCATTTT
CDR3aa: CASRAGSKSQPQHF

len: 15
d_gene: TRBD2
v_gene: TRBV6-1
abundance: medium-sized
j_gene: TRBJ2-5
CDR3nt: TGTGCCAGCAGTGAAGAGGCTAGCGGGGCGGAGACCCAGTACTTC
CDR3aa: CASSEEASGAETQYF

len: 14
d_gene: NA
v_gene: TRBV12-3/TRBV12-4
abundance: many
j_gene: TRBJ2-3
CDR3nt: TGTGCCAGCACCTTGGGGGGAACCACAGATACGCAGTATTTT
CDR3aa: CASTLGGTTDTQYF

len: 13
d_gene: TRBD2
v_gene: TRBV25-1
abundance: NA
j_gene: TRBJ2-4
CDR3nt: TGTGCCAGCAGTGGACTAGCGGGCCTAGGGGGGTACTTC
CDR3aa: CASSGLAGLGGYF

len: 13
d_gene: TRBD1
v_gene: TRBV6-1
abundance: NA
j_gene: TRBJ2-1
CDR3nt: TGTGCCAGCAGTAGGGACAGGGGGGTGTCACAGTTCTTC
CDR3aa: CASSRDRGVSQFF

len: 12
d_gene: NA
v_gene: TRBV6-1
abundance: medium-sized
j_gene: TRBJ2-3
CDR3nt: TGTGCCAGCAGTGAATTGTCGCCATTGCAGTATTTT
CDR3aa: CASSELSPLQYF

len: 14
d_gene: NA
v_gene: TRBV12-3/TRBV12-4
abundance: NA
j_gene: TRBJ1-1
CDR3nt: TGTGCCAGCAGTTTCCTGGGCCAGAACACTGAAGCTTTCTTT
CDR3aa: CASSFLGQNTEAFF

len: 14
d_gene: TRBD1
v_gene: TRBV12-3/TRBV12-4
abundance: NA
j_gene: TRBJ2-1
CDR3nt: TGTGCCAGCAGACAAGGGACAGTATACAATGAGCAGTTCTTC
CDR3aa: CASRQGTVYNEQFF

len: 16
d_gene: NA
v_gene: TRBV7-2
abundance: NA
j_gene: TRBJ2-1
CDR3nt: TGTGCCAGCAGCTTAGCGCTAGCCGGGGGGCAAGAGACCCAGTTCTTC
CDR3aa: CASSLALAGGQETQFF

len: 17
d_gene: NA
v_gene: TRBV5-6
abundance: few
j_gene: TRBJ2-7
CDR3nt: TGTGCCAGCAGCCTGGACAGGAGGCTTGGGGGGACCTACGAGCAGTACTTC
CDR3aa: CASSLDRRLGGTYEQYF

len: 15
d_gene: NA
v_gene: TRBV6-6
abundance: many
j_gene: TRBJ2-7
CDR3nt: TGTGCCAGCAGTTACTCTAGGGGCAACTCCTACGAGCAGTACTTC
CDR3aa: CASSYSRGNSYEQYF

len: 16
d_gene: TRBD2
v_gene: TRBV12-3/TRBV12-4
abundance: many
j_gene: TRBJ2-1
CDR3nt: TGTGCCAGCAGTCCGCTACTAGCGGGAGGGGCCTACGAGCAGTTCTTC
CDR3aa: CASSPLLAGGAYEQFF

len: 15
d_gene: TRBD2
v_gene: TRBV6-6
abundance: many
j_gene: TRBJ2-7
CDR3nt: TGTGCCAGCAGTTACGTCGGGGGGACCTACAATGAGCAGTACTTC
CDR3aa: CASSYVGGTYNEQYF

len: 18
d_gene: NA
v_gene: TRBV6-1
abundance: NA
j_gene: TRBJ2-7
CDR3nt: TGTGCCAGCAGTGAAGCGGGGTTGGGTTGGGACTGGTCCTACGAGCAGTACTTC
CDR3aa: CASSEAGLGWDWSYEQYF

len: 13
d_gene: TRBD1
v_gene: TRBV12-3/TRBV12-4
abundance: NA
j_gene: TRBJ1-1
CDR3nt: TGTGCCAGCAGCAAACAGGGGGCGTCTGAAGCTTTCTTT
CDR3aa: CASSKQGASEAFF

len: 16
d_gene: NA
v_gene: TRBV12-3/TRBV12-4
abundance: NA
j_gene: TRBJ2-1
CDR3nt: TGTGCCAGCAGTTTATGGGACCGACCCCGGGGGGACATTCAGTTCTTC
CDR3aa: CASSLWDRPRGDIQFF

len: 14
d_gene: TRBD2
v_gene: TRBV6-1
abundance: few
j_gene: TRBJ2-2
CDR3nt: TGTGCCAGCAGTGAACTAGCGGGGTCCGGGGAGCTGTTTTTT
CDR3aa: CASSELAGSGELFF

len: 16
d_gene: TRBD2
v_gene: TRBV11-3
abundance: many
j_gene: TRBJ2-1
CDR3nt: TGTGCCAGCAGCCCATTCGGACTAGCGGGAGGGAATGAGCAGTTCTTC
CDR3aa: CASSPFGLAGGNEQFF

len: 16
d_gene: NA
v_gene: TRBV12-3/TRBV12-4
abundance: medium-sized
j_gene: TRBJ2-7
CDR3nt: TGTGCCAGCAGTAGCTTTAGCGGCCTCTCCTACAATGAGCAGTACTTC
CDR3aa: CASSSFSGLSYNEQYF

len: 17
d_gene: NA
v_gene: TRBV27
abundance: NA
j_gene: TRBJ2-3
CDR3nt: TGTGCCAGCAGTTTAAGGCCGCTGGGATGGGGCACAGATACGCAGTATTTT
CDR3aa: CASSLRPLGWGTDTQYF

len: 14
d_gene: NA
v_gene: TRBV6-6
abundance: medium-sized
j_gene: TRBJ2-7
CDR3nt: TGTGCCAGCAGTTACAGGGGCCAGTCCTACGAGCAGTACTTC
CDR3aa: CASSYRGQSYEQYF

len: 12
d_gene: NA
v_gene: TRBV6-1
abundance: many
j_gene: TRBJ2-1
CDR3nt: TGTGCCAGCAGCCGGGGCCAAGAGACCCAGTTCTTC
CDR3aa: CASSRGQETQFF

len: 12
d_gene: NA
v_gene: TRBV6-1
abundance: NA
j_gene: TRBJ2-7
CDR3nt: TGTGCCAGCAGTAGCGACAGCTACGAGCAGTACTTC
CDR3aa: CASSSDSYEQYF

len: 16
d_gene: TRBD2
v_gene: TRBV27
abundance: NA
j_gene: TRBJ2-1
CDR3nt: TGTGCCAGCAGGATTGCAGCGGGGGGTTTCAACAATGAGCAGTTCTTC
CDR3aa: CASRIAAGGFNNEQFF

len: 16
d_gene: TRBD2
v_gene: TRBV7-2
abundance: medium-sized
j_gene: TRBJ2-7
CDR3nt: TGTGCCAGCAGCTTAAAGGGAGGGACTAGCGACTACGAGCAGTACTTC
CDR3aa: CASSLKGGTSDYEQYF

len: 14
d_gene: TRBD1
v_gene: TRBV6-1
abundance: many
j_gene: TRBJ1-2
CDR3nt: TGTGCCAGCAGTCCCCAGGGAGGGGGCAGTGGCTACACCTTC
CDR3aa: CASSPQGGGSGYTF

len: 16
d_gene: TRBD2
v_gene: TRBV24-1
abundance: NA
j_gene: TRBJ2-1
CDR3nt: TGTGCCACCAGTGACCCGACTAGCGGAGGGTACAATGAGCAGTTCTTC
CDR3aa: CATSDPTSGGYNEQFF

len: 15
d_gene: NA
v_gene: TRBV6-4
abundance: many
j_gene: TRBJ2-7
CDR3nt: TGTGCCAGCAGTGACGGGGACTCTGAAGCGGCTGAGCAGTACTTC
CDR3aa: CASSDGDSEAAEQYF

len: 13
d_gene: NA
v_gene: TRBV12-3/TRBV12-4
abundance: many
j_gene: TRBJ2-3
CDR3nt: TGTGCCAGCAGTGGGGCCAGGGGGGGGACGCAGTATTTT
CDR3aa: CASSGARGGTQYF

len: 14
d_gene: TRBD1
v_gene: TRBV7-8
abundance: medium-sized
j_gene: TRBJ1-2
CDR3nt: TGTGCCAGCAGCTTAGGGGACAGGAACTATGGCTACACCTTC
CDR3aa: CASSLGDRNYGYTF

len: 15
d_gene: TRBD1
v_gene: TRBV12-3/TRBV12-4
abundance: many
j_gene: TRBJ1-2
CDR3nt: TGTGCCAGCAGCCCCAAAGGACAGGGGGCTGGTGGCTACACCTTC
CDR3aa: CASSPKGQGAGGYTF

len: 14
d_gene: NA
v_gene: TRBV6-1
abundance: many
j_gene: TRBJ2-1
CDR3nt: TGTGCCAGCAGTGAAGGGGGTGCCAAAAACATTCAGTTCTTC
CDR3aa: CASSEGGAKNIQFF

len: 14
d_gene: TRBD1
v_gene: TRBV7-2
abundance: many
j_gene: TRBJ2-1
CDR3nt: TGTGCCAGCAGCTTCGGGACAGAATACAATGAGCAGTTCTTC
CDR3aa: CASSFGTEYNEQFF

len: 15
d_gene: TRBD2
v_gene: TRBV7-2
abundance: NA
j_gene: TRBJ2-7
CDR3nt: TGTGCCAGCAGGGGGGTTAGCGGGGACCCCTACGAGCAGTACTTC
CDR3aa: CASRGVSGDPYEQYF

len: 15
d_gene: TRBD2
v_gene: TRBV11-3
abundance: few
j_gene: TRBJ2-4
CDR3nt: TGTGCCAGCAGCTTTTCGAGCGGGAGTGGGGACATTCAGTACTTC
CDR3aa: CASSFSSGSGDIQYF

len: 13
d_gene: TRBD1
v_gene: TRBV12-3/TRBV12-4
abundance: medium-sized
j_gene: TRBJ2-7
CDR3nt: TGTGCCAGCAGCCAGGGGGCGCGCAACGAGCAGTACTTC
CDR3aa: CASSQGARNEQYF

len: 15
d_gene: NA
v_gene: TRBV6-6
abundance: NA
j_gene: TRBJ2-1
CDR3nt: TGTGCCAGCAGTTACTCAGGGGGGGCCCCAGATACGCAGTTCTTC
CDR3aa: CASSYSGGAPDTQFF